This T cell receptor (beta chain) comes out of a study of OX40 agonist ivuxolimab in advanced cancers. Regarding the study as a whole: Fewer expanded clones were found on average in CD4+ than in CD8+ T cells.

Sampling times: baseline, cycle 4 day 1, cycle 7 day 1. V shed 2 bases and J 16 bases; nucleotides not matched to a gene: 16. This CDR3 is 15 amino acids long. Germline lookup yields CDR1 LGHNA and CDR2 YNFKEQ. As to this clone: Its antigen remains unknown.

Sequencing was performed with immunoSEQ multiplex PCR; in TCRdb, only in-frame clones are kept and a portion is missing. The table includes about 33,000 clones, roughly nine tenths detected once. V usage is TRBV4-2 and J usage is TRBJ1-4; 7 bases are a match to TRBD1. The sequence was collected from an adult with an advanced solid tumor such as melanoma, head and neck, liver or kidney cancer. The sequencing used CD4+ or CD8+ T cells sorted from blood, collected in a trial of the OX40 agonist ivuxolimab. The CDR3 reads CASSQSDRDETITFF. The CDR3, as DNA: TGTGCCAGCAGCCAATCTGACAGGGACGAGACAATTACGTTTTTT.